This is a list of T cell receptor beta chains from one sample in a study of blood T cell repertoires in COVID-19. Measured with immunoSEQ multiplex PCR; TCRdb has only the in-frame clones, and not every one. The sample has about 83,000 clones, more than 70% seen once. Sequenced input: peripheral blood. The receptors were gathered from a woman older than 75 in a cohort sampled during active or convalescent COVID-19. The CDR3 runs from the conserved cysteine through the conserved F or W. A D gene is named only where the DNA matches it firmly. The size entry is marked missing in some rows and otherwise reads once, few, many or a size class.

V gene	D gene	clone size	J gene	CDR3 protein	CDR3 DNA
TRBV5-1	TRBD1	NA	TRBJ2-7	CASSSGQELYEQYF	TGCGCCAGCAGCTCAGGACAGGAATTATACGAGCAGTACTTC
TRBV6-4	TRBD2	NA	TRBJ2-1	CASSERPSSGSSYNEQFF	TGTGCCAGCAGTGAGCGTCCGTCTAGCGGGAGCTCCTACAATGAGCAGTTCTTC
TRBV2	NA	NA	TRBJ2-1	CASSGTGGPYNEQFF	TGTGCCAGCAGCGGGACCGGGGGACCTTACAATGAGCAGTTCTTC
TRBV7-2	NA	NA	TRBJ1-5	CASSSNGGNQPQHF	TGTGCCAGCAGCTCGAATGGAGGTAATCAGCCCCAGCATTTT
TRBV9	NA	NA	TRBJ2-6	CASSVDAAYSSSGANVLTF	TGTGCCAGCAGCGTAGACGCCGCTTACAGCAGCTCTGGGGCCAACGTCCTGACTTTC
TRBV11-3	NA	NA	TRBJ2-1	CASSLDGQGHYNEQFF	TGTGCCAGCAGCTTAGATGGGCAGGGACACTACAATGAGCAGTTCTTC
TRBV5-6	NA	NA	TRBJ2-1	CASSLERRRAYNEQFF	TGTGCCAGCAGCTTAGAGCGGAGGAGGGCCTACAATGAGCAGTTCTTC
TRBV19	TRBD1	NA	TRBJ1-4	CASSPARTGGREKLFF	TGTGCCAGTAGTCCCGCCCGGACAGGGGGTAGAGAAAAACTGTTTTTT
TRBV28	NA	NA	TRBJ1-1	CASSAPGHMNTEAFF	TGTGCCAGCAGTGCCCCGGGACACATGAACACTGAAGCTTTCTTT
TRBV6-5	TRBD1	once	TRBJ1-2	CASRADRERGYTF	TGTGCCAGCAGGGCCGACAGGGAGAGAGGCTACACCTTC
TRBV12-3/TRBV12-4	NA	NA	TRBJ2-7	CASNRDSLGEQYF	TGTGCCAGCAATCGGGACTCCCTTGGGGAGCAGTACTTC
TRBV28	NA	NA	TRBJ2-4	CASSRSILAKNIQYF	TGTGCCAGCAGTAGATCTATACTAGCCAAAAACATTCAGTACTTC
TRBV2	NA	NA	TRBJ2-7	CASSPSYEQYF	TGTGCCAGCAGCCCTTCCTACGAGCAGTACTTC
TRBV24-1	NA	NA	TRBJ1-5	CATSDPQGTNQPQHF	TGTGCCACCAGTGATCCTCAGGGGACCAATCAGCCCCAGCATTTT
TRBV5-8	TRBD1	NA	TRBJ2-7	CASSPPTGYYEQYF	TGTGCCAGCAGCCCTCCGACAGGGTATTACGAGCAGTACTTC
TRBV6-1	NA	NA	TRBJ2-2	CASSEQGSTGELFF	TGTGCCAGCAGTGAACAGGGAAGTACCGGGGAGCTGTTTTTT
TRBV7-9	NA	few	TRBJ2-5	CASRIGGSQETQYF	TGTGCCAGCAGAATAGGAGGATCCCAAGAGACCCAGTACTTC
TRBV14	NA	NA	TRBJ2-1	CASRTGSSYNEQFF	TGTGCCAGCCGGACGGGGAGCTCCTACAATGAGCAGTTCTTC
TRBV3-1/TRBV3-2	TRBD2	NA	TRBJ2-1	CASSQAGGTYNEQFF	TGTGCCAGCAGCCAAGCGGGAGGGACCTACAATGAGCAGTTCTTC
TRBV2	TRBD2	NA	TRBJ2-3	CASRPRTSGRLTDTQYF	TGTGCCAGCAGACCTCGGACTAGCGGGAGGTTGACAGATACGCAGTATTTT
TRBV6-5	NA	NA	TRBJ1-1	CASSRQAMNTEAFF	TGTGCCAGCAGCAGACAGGCAATGAACACTGAAGCTTTCTTT
TRBV19	TRBD1	NA	TRBJ1-6	CASSMNRGPNSPLHF	TGTGCCAGTAGTATGAACAGGGGACCTAATTCACCCCTCCACTTT
TRBV7-2	TRBD2	NA	TRBJ2-7	CASSLGGRFYEQYF	TGTGCCAGCAGCTTAGGCGGGAGGTTTTACGAGCAGTACTTC
TRBV4-2	TRBD1	once	TRBJ1-5	CASSPTGTGGSNQPQHF	TGTGCCAGCAGCCCGACGGGGACAGGGGGCTCCAATCAGCCCCAGCATTTT